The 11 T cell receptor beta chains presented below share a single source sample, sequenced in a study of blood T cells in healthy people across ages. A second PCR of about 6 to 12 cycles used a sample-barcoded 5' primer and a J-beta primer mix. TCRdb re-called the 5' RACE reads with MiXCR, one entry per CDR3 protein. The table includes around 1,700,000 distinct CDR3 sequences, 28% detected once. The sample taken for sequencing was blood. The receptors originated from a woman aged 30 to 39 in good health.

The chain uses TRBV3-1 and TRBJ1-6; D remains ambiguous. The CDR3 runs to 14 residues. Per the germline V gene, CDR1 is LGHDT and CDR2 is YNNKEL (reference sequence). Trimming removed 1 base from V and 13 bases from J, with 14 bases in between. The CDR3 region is CASSQASSWTPLHF. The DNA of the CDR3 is TGTGCCAGCAGCCAAGCTAGCTCCTGGACTCCCCTCCACTTT.

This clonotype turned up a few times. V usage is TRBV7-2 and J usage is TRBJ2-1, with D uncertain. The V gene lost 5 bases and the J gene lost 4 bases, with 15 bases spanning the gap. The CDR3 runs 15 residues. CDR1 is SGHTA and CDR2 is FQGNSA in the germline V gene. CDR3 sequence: CASSPWAEGYNEQFF. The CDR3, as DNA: TGTGCCAGCAGCCCTTGGGCTGAAGGGTACAATGAGCAGTTCTTC.

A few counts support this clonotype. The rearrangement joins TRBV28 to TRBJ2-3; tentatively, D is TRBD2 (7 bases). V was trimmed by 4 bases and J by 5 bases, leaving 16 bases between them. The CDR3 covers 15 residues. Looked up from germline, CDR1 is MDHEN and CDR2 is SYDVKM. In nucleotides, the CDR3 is TGTGCCAGCAGTTCACAGGGAGGGATAGGAGATACGCAGTATTTT. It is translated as CASSSQGGIGDTQYF.

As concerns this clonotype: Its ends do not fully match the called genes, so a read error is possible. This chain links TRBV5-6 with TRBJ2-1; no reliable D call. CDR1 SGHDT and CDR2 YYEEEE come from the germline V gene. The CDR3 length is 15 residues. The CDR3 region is CASSLRPVVGNEQFF. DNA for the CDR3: TGTGCCAGCAGCTTGAGACCGGTTGTGGGGAATGAGCAGTTTTTC.

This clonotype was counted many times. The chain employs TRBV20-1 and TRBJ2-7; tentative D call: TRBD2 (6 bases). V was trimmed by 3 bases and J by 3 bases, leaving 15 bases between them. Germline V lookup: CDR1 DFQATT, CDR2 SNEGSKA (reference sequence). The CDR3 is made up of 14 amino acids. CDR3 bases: TGCAGTGCTAGGGGGGGACGGCGGGACTACGAGCAGTACTTC. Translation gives CSARGGRRDYEQYF.

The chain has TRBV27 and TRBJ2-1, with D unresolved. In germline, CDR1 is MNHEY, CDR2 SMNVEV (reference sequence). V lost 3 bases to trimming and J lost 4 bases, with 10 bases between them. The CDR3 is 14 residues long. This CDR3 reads CASSFRTGYNEQFF. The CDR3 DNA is TGTGCCAGCAGTTTTCGAACCGGGTACAATGAGCAGTTCTTC.

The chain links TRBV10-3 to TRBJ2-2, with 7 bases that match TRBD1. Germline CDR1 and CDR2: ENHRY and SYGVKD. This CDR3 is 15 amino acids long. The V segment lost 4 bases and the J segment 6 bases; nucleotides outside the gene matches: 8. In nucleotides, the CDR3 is TGTGCCATCAGTGGCCGACAGGGAGAGGCCGGGGAGCTGTTTTTT. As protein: CAISGRQGEAGELFF.

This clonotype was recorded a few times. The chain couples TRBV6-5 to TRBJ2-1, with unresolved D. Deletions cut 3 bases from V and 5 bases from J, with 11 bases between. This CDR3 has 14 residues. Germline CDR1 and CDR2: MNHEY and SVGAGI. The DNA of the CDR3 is TGTGCCAGCAGTTATGGGAATTCCGACAATGAGCAGTTCTTC. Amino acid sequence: CASSYGNSDNEQFF.

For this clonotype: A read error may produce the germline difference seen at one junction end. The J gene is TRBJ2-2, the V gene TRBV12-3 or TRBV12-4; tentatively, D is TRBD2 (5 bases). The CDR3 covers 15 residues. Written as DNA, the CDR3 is TGTGCCAGCAGTCCCCCAGGCGTGGCCACCGGGGAGCGGTTTTTT. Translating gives CASSPPGVATGERFF.

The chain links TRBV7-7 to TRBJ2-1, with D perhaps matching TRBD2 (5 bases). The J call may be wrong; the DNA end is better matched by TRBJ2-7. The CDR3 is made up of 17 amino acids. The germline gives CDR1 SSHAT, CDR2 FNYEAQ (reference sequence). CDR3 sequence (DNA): TGTGCCAGCAGCTTACAGGCCCCGGCGGGCGGTTACAATGAGCAGTACTTC. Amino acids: CASSLQAPAGGYNEQYF.

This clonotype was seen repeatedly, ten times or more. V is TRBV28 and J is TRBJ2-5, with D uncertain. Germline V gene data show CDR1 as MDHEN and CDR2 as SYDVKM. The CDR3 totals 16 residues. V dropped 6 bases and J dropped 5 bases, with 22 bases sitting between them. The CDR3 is CASRTPERPPDETQYF. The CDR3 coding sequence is TGTGCCAGCAGAACCCCCGAGCGACCACCCGACGAGACCCAGTACTTC.